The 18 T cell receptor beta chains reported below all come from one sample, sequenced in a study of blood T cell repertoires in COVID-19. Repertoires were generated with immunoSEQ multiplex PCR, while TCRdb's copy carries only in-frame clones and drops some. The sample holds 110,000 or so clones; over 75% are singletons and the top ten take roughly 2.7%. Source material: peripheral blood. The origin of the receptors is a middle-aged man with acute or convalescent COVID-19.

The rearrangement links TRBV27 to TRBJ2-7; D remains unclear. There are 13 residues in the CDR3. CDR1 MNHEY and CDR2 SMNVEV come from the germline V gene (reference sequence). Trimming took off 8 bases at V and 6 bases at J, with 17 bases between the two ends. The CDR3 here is CASAVDRVGEQYF. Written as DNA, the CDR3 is TGTGCCAGCGCCGTAGACCGGGTCGGCGAGCAGTACTTC.

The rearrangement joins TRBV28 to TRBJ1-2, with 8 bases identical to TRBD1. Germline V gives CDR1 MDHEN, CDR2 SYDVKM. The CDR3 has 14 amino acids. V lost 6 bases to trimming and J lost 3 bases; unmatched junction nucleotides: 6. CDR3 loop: CASSLTGEDYGYTF. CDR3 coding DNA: TGTGCCAGCAGCCTGACAGGGGAGGACTATGGCTACACCTTC.

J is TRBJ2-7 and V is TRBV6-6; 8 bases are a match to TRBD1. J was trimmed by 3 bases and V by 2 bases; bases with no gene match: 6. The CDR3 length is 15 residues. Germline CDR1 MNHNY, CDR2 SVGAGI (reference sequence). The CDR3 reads CASSYGQGGSYEQYF. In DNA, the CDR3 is TGTGCCAGCAGTTACGGACAGGGTGGAAGCTACGAGCAGTACTTC.

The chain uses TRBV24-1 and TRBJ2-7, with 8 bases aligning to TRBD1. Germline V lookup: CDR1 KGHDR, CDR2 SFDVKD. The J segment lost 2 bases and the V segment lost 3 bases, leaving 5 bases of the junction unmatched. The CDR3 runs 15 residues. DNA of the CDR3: TGTGCCACCAGTGATGGACAGGGCCCTACCTACGAGCAGTACTTC. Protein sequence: CATSDGQGPTYEQYF.

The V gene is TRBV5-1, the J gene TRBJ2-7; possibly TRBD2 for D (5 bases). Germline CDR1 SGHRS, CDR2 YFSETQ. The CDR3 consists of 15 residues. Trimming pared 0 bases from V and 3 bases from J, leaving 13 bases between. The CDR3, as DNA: TGCGCCAGCAGCTTGGATTCTGGGGAGAACTACGAGCAGTACTTC. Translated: CASSLDSGENYEQYF.

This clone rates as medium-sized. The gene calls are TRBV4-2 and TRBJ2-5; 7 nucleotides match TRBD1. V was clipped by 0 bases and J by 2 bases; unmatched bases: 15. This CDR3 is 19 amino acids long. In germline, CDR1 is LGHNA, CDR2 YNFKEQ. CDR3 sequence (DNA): TGTGCCAGCAGCCAAGATCAGGAGACAGGGACATTCTTACAAGAGACCCAGTACTTC. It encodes CASSQDQETGTFLQETQYF.

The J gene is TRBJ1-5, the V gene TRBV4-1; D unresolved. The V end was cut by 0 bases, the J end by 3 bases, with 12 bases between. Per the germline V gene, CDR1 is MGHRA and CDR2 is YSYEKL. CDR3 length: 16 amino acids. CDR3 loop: CASSQDFRGPNQPQHF. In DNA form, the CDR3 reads TGCGCCAGCAGCCAAGATTTTCGCGGGCCCAATCAGCCCCAGCATTTT.

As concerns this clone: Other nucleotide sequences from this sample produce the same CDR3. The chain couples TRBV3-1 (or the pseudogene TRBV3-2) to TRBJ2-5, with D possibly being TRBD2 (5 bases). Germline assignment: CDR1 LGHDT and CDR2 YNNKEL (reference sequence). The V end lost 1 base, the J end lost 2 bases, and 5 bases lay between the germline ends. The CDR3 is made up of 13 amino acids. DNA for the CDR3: TGTGCCAGCAGCCAAGCGGGGCAAGAGACCCAGTACTTC. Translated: CASSQAGQETQYF.

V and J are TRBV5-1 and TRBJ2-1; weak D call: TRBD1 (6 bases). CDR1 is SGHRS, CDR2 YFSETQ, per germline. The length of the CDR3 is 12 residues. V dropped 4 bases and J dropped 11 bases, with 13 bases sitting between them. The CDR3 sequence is CASSQTGGKQFF. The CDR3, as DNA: TGCGCCAGCAGCCAGACAGGTGGCAAGCAGTTCTTC.

The CDR3 sequence: CASSLVPSGNNEQFF. The CDR3 nucleotides are TGCGCCAGCAGCTTGGTGCCTAGCGGTAACAATGAGCAGTTCTTC. The chain is built from TRBV5-1 and TRBJ2-1; 7 positions agree with TRBD2. This CDR3 comprises 15 residues. Germline trimming cut 0 bases from V and 5 bases from J; bases unmatched to any gene: 5. The V gene's germline CDR1 is SGHRS and CDR2 YFSETQ. Full variable domain (missing parts from reference TRBV5-1 and TRBJ2-1): KAGVTQTPRYLIKTRGQQVTLSCSPISGHRSVSWYQQTPGQGLQFLFEYFSETQRNKGNFPGRFSGRQFSNSRSEMNVSTLELGDSALYLCASSLVPSGNNEQFFGPGTRLTVL.

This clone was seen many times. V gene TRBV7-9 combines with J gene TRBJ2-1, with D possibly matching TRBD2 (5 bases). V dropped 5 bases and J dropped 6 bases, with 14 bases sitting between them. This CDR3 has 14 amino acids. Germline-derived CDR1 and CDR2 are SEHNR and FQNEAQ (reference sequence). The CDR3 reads CASSERRTPNEQFF. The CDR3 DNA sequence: TGTGCCAGCAGCGAACGCAGGACTCCCAATGAGCAGTTCTTC.

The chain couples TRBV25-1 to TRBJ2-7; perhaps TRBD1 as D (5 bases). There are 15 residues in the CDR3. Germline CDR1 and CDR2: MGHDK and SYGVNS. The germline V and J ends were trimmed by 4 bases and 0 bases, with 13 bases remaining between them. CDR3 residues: CASSGQDMSSYEQYF. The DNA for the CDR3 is TGTGCCAGCAGTGGGCAGGACATGAGCTCCTACGAGCAGTACTTC.

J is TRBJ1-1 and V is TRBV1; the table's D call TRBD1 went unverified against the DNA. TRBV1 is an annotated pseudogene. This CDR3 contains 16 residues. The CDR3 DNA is TGCACCAGCAGCCGCCATCCGAGGACAGTTTTCACTGAAGCTTTCTTT. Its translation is CTSSRHPRTVFTEAFF.

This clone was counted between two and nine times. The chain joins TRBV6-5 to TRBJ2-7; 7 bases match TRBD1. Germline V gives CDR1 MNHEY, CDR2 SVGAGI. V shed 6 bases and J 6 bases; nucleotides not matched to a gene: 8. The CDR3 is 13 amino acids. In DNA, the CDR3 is TGTGCCAGCAGATTTACAGGGGTTGGCGAGCAGTACTTC. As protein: CASRFTGVGEQYF.

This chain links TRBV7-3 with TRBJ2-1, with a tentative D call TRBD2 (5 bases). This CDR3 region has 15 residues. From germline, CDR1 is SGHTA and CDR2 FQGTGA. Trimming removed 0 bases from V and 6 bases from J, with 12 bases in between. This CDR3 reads CASSLTRDKGNEQFF. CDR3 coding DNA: TGTGCCAGCAGCTTAACACGGGATAAGGGCAATGAGCAGTTCTTC.

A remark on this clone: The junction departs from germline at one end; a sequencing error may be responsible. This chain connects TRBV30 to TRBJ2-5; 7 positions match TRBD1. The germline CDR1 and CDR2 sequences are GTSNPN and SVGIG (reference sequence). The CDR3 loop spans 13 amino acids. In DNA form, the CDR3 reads TGTGCCGGGAGTGGACAGGAACAAGAGACCCAGTACTTC. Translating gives CAGSGQEQETQYF.

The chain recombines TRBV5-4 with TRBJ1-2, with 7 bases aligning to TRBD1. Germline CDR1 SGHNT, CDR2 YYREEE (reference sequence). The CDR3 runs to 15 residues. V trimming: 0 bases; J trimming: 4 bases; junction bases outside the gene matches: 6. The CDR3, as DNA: TGTGCCAGCAGCTTGGATCCGACAGGGACCTATGGCTACACCTTC. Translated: CASSLDPTGTYGYTF.

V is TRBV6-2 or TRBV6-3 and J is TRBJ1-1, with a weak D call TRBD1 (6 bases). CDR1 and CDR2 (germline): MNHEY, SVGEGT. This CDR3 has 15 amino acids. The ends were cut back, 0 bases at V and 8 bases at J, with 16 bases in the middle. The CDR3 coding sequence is TGTGCCAGCAGTTACTCGTTTGACAGGTGGTCCGAAGCTTTCTTT. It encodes CASSYSFDRWSEAFF.